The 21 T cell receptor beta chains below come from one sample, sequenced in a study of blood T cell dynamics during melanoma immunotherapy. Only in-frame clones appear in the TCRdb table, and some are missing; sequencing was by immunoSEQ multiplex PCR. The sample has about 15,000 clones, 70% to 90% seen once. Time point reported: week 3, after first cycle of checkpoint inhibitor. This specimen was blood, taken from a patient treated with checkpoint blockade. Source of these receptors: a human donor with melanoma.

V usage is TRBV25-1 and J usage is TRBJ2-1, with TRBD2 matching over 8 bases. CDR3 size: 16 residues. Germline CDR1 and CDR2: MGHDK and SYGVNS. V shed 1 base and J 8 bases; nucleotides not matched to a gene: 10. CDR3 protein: CASSEFTYSGTHEQFF. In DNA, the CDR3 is TGTGCCAGCAGTGAATTTACCTATAGCGGGACCCATGAGCAGTTCTTC.

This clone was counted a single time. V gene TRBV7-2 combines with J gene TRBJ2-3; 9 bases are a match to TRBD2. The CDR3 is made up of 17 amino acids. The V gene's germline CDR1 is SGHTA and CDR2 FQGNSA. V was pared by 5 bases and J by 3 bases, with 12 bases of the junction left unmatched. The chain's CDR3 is CASSPMGHSGRTDTQYF. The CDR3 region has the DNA TGTGCCAGCAGCCCCATGGGACACAGCGGGAGGACAGATACGCAGTATTTT. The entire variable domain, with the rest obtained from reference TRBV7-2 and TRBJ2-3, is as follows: GAGVSQSPSNKVTEKGKDVELRCDPISGHTALYWYRQSLGQGLEFLIYFQGNSAPDKSGLPSDRFSAERTGGSVSTLTIQRTQQEDSAVYLCASSPMGHSGRTDTQYFGPGTRLTVL.

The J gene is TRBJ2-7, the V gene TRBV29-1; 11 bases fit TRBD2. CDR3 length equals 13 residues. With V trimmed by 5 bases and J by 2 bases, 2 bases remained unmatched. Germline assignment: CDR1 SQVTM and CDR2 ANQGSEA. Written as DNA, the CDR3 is TGCAGCGTTACGACTAGCGGGACCTACGAGCAGTACTTC. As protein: CSVTTSGTYEQYF.

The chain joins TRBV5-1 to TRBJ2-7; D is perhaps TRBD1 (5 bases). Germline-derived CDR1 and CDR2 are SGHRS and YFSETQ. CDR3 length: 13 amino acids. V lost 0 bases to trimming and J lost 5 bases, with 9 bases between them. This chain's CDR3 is CASSLAGFDEQYF. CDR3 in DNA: TGCGCCAGCAGCTTGGCAGGGTTCGACGAGCAGTACTTC.

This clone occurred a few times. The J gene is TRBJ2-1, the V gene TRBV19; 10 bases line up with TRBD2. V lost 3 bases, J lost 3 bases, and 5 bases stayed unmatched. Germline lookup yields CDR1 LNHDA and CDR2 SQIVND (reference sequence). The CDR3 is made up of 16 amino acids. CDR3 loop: CASSILSSGSYNEQFF. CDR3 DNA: TGTGCCAGTAGTATCTTGTCTAGCGGGAGCTACAATGAGCAGTTCTTC.

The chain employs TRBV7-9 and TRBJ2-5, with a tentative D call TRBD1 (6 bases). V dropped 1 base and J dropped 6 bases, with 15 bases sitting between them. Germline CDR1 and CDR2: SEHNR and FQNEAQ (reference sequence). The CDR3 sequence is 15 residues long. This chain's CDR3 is CASSLVPGARKTQYF. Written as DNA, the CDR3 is TGTGCCAGCAGCTTAGTACCAGGGGCGAGGAAGACCCAGTACTTC.

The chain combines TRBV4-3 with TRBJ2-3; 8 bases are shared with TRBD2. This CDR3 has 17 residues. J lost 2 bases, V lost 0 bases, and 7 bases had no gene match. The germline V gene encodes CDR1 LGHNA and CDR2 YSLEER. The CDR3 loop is CASSQDRVAGFTDTQYF. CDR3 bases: TGCGCCAGCAGCCAAGATCGGGTAGCGGGATTCACAGATACGCAGTATTTT.

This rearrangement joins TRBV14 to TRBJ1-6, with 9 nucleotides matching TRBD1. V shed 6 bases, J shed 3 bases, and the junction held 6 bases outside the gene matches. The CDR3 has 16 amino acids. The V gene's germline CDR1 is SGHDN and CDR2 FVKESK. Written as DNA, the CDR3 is TGTGCCAGCAGTCACACAGGGGGCGTCTATAATTCACCCCTCCACTTT. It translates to CASSHTGGVYNSPLHF.

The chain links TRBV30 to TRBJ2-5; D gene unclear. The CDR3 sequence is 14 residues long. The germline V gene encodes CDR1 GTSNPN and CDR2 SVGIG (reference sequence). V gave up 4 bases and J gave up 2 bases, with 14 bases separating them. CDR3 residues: CAWTRFFPQETQYF. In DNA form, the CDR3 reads TGTGCCTGGACTCGCTTCTTCCCTCAAGAGACCCAGTACTTC.

In DNA form, the CDR3 reads TGTGCCAGCAGCTTATCCAGGGCGGATGGCTACACCTTC. It yields the protein CASSLSRADGYTF. The chain is built from TRBV7-2 and TRBJ1-2; D is possibly TRBD1 (5 bases). Germline CDR1 SGHTA, CDR2 FQGNSA. CDR3 length: 13 residues. Trimming stripped 2 bases from V and 6 bases from J, with 10 bases between.

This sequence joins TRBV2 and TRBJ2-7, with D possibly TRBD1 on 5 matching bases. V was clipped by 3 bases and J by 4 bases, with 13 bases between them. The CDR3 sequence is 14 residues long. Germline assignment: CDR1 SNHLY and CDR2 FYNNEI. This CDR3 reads CASSDSGIIYEQYF. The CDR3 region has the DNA TGTGCCAGCAGTGACTCAGGGATCATTTACGAGCAGTACTTC.

The CDR3 spells CASSYSGTSAYGYTF. DNA for the CDR3: TGTGCCAGCAGTTACTCTGGGACCTCTGCCTATGGCTACACCTTC. The chain combines TRBV6-5 with TRBJ1-2, with D tentatively TRBD1 (5 bases). This CDR3 comprises 15 residues. Per germline, CDR1 MNHEY and CDR2 SVGAGI. Trimming left V 0 bases short and J 4 bases short, with 12 bases between.

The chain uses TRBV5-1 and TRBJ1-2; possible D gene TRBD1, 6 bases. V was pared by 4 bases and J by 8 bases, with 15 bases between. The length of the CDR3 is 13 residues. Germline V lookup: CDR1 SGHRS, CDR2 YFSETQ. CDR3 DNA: TGCGCCAGCAGCCCTACTCAGGGGAAAGGCTACACCTTC. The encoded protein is CASSPTQGKGYTF.

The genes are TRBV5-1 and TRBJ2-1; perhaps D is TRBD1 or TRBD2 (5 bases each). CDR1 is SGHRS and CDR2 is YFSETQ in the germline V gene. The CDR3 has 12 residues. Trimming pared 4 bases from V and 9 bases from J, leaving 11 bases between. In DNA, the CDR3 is TGCGCCAGCAGCACTTGGGACGGTGAGCAGTTCTTC. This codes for CASSTWDGEQFF. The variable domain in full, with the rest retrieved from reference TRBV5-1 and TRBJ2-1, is KAGVTQTPRYLIKTRGQQVTLSCSPISGHRSVSWYQQTPGQGLQFLFEYFSETQRNKGNFPGRFSGRQFSNSRSEMNVSTLELGDSALYLCASSTWDGEQFFGPGTRLTVL.

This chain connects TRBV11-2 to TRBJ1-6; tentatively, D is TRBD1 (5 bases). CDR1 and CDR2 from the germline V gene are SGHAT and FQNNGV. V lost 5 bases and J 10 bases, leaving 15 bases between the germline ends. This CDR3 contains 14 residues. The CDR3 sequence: CASSLAGVRSPLHF. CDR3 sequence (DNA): TGTGCCAGCAGCCTAGCGGGGGTCCGGTCACCCCTCCACTTT.

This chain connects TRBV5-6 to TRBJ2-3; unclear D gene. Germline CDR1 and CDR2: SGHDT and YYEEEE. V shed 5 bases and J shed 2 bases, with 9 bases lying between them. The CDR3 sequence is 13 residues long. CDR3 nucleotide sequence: TGTGCCAGCAGATCAGAGGCCACAGATACGCAGTATTTT. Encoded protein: CASRSEATDTQYF.

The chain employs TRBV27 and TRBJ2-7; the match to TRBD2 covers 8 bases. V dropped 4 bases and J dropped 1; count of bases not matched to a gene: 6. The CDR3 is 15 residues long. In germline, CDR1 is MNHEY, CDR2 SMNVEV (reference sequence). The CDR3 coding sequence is TGTGCCAGCAGTTCGGTAGCGGGAACGTCCTACGAGCAGTACTTC. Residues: CASSSVAGTSYEQYF.

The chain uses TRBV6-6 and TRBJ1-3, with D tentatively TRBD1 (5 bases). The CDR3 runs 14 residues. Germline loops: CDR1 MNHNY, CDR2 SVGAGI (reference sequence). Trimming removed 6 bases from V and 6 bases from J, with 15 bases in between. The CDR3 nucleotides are TGTGCCAGCAGCGGGGGGACCTCCCCAAACACCATATATTTT. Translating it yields CASSGGTSPNTIYF.

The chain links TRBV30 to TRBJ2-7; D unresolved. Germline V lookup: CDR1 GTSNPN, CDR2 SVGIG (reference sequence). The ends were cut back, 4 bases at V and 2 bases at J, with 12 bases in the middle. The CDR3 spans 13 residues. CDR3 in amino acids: CAWTRDTPYEQYF. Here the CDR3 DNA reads TGTGCCTGGACTCGAGACACTCCCTACGAGCAGTACTTC.

The CDR3 spells CASSLDPAGAQYF. Written as DNA, the CDR3 is TGTGCCAGCAGCTTAGATCCAGCGGGGGCCCAGTACTTC. The V and J genes are TRBV7-9 and TRBJ2-5, with TRBD2 identical over 8 bases. Germline lookup yields CDR1 SEHNR and CDR2 FQNEAQ (reference sequence). The CDR3 contains 13 residues. V trimming: 1 base; J trimming: 9 bases; junction bases outside the gene matches: 4.

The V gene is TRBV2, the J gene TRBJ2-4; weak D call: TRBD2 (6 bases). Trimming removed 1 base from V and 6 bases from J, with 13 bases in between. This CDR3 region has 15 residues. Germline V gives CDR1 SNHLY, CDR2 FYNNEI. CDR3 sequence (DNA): TGTGCCAGCAGTGAAGGTGGGGGGATAAGAAACATTCAGTACTTC. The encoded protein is CASSEGGGIRNIQYF.